Below are 5 T cell receptor beta chains sequenced from a single sample in a study of blood T cell repertoires in COVID-19. The repertoire was sequenced with immunoSEQ multiplex PCR; TCRdb's copy has only in-frame clones and lacks some. The sample has 180,000 or so clones, 87% seen once. The sequenced sample was peripheral blood. These receptors were obtained from a woman in her forties or fifties with acute or convalescent COVID-19.

The chain joins TRBV5-1 to TRBJ1-2; possible D gene TRBD1, 5 bases. The CDR3 consists of 16 residues. Deletions cut 0 bases from V and 1 base from J, with 13 bases between. Germline lookup yields CDR1 SGHRS and CDR2 YFSETQ. The CDR3 nucleotides read TGCGCCAGCAGCTTGGGATCGGGGGGAGATAACTATGGCTACACCTTC. It encodes CASSLGSGGDNYGYTF.

The rearrangement uses TRBV5-6 and TRBJ1-2, with TRBD1 matching over 7 bases. This CDR3 contains 14 residues. The trim removed 0 bases at V and 3 bases at J, leaving 2 bases unmatched. CDR1 is SGHDT and CDR2 is YYEEEE in the germline V gene. CDR3 amino acids: CASSLEQGHYGYTF. As DNA, the CDR3 is TGTGCCAGCAGCTTGGAACAGGGGCACTATGGCTACACCTTC.

The chain uses TRBV4-1 and TRBJ2-7; possibly TRBD2 for D (5 bases). Germline CDR1 reads MGHRA; CDR2 reads YSYEKL. The CDR3 spans 16 residues. V gave up 1 base and J gave up 0 bases, with 13 bases separating them. This chain's CDR3 is CASSQGFGLYSYEQYF. In nucleotides, the CDR3 is TGCGCCAGCAGCCAAGGCTTCGGACTCTACTCCTACGAGCAGTACTTC.

The chain links TRBV24-1 to TRBJ2-5; 11 positions match TRBD1. CDR3 length: 16 amino acids. Germline CDR1 reads KGHDR; CDR2 reads SFDVKD. Losses at the gene ends were 3 bases for V and 5 bases for J; bases not matched to a gene: 7. In DNA form, the CDR3 reads TGTGCCACCAGTGATACCGGGACAGGGGGTCGCGAGACCCAGTACTTC. This sequence encodes CATSDTGTGGRETQYF.

The chain uses TRBV7-2 and TRBJ2-2; D is possibly TRBD1 (6 bases). The CDR3 consists of 16 residues. Deletions cut 3 bases from V and 4 bases from J, with 15 bases between. From germline, CDR1 is SGHTA and CDR2 FQGNSA. DNA for the CDR3: TGTGCCAGCAGCTTGGTGGGGGCAGGTTCCACCGGGGAGCTGTTTTTT. It is translated as CASSLVGAGSTGELFF.